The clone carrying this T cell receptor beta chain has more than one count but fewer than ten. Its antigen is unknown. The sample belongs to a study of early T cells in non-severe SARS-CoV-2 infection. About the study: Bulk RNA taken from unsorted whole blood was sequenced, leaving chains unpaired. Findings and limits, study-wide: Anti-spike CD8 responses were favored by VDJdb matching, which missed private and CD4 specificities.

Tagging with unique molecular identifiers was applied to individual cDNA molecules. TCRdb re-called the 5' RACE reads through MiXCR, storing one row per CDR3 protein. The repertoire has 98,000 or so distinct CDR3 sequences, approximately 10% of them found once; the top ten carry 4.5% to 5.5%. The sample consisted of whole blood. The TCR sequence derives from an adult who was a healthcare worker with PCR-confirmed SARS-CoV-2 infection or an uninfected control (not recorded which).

Here the CDR3 reads CASSQREGLAGEETQYF. The DNA for the CDR3 is TGTGCCAGCAGCCAAAGGGAAGGACTAGCGGGGGAAGAGACCCAGTACTTC. V gene TRBV4-2 combines with J gene TRBJ2-5, with 13 bases lining up with TRBD2. The V segment lost 2 bases and the J segment 3 bases; nucleotides outside the gene matches: 6. Germline V lookup: CDR1 LGHNA, CDR2 YNFKEQ. This CDR3 comprises 17 residues.